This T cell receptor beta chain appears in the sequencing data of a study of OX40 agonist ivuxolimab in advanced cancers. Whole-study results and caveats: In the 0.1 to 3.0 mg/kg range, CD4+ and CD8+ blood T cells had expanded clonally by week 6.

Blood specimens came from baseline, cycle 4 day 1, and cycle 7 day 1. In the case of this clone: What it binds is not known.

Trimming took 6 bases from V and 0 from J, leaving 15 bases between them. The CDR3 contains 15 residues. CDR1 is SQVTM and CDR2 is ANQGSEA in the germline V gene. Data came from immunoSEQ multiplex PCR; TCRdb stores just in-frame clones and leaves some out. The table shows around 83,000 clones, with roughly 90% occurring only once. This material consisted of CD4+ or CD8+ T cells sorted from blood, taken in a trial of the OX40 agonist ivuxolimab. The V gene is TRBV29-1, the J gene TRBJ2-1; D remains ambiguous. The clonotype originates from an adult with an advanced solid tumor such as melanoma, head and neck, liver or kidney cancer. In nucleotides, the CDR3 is TGCAGCGTACTGACGGTGCCGAGCTCCTACAATGAGCAGTTCTTC. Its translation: CSVLTVPSSYNEQFF.